Below are 18 T cell receptor beta chains sequenced from a single sample in a study of cytomegalovirus exposure and HLA in healthy donors. Only in-frame clones appear in the TCRdb table, and some are missing; sequencing was by immunoSEQ multiplex PCR. The table has some 140,000 clones, about 83% seen once. The source material was PBMCs. The origin of the receptors is a woman aged 25-40 years in good health and CMV-seronegative.

This clone has only one observation. J is TRBJ1-3 and V is TRBV10-3; D is ambiguous. Trimming took off 0 bases at V and 6 bases at J, with 3 bases between the two ends. The CDR3 totals 12 residues. Germline values: CDR1 ENHRY, CDR2 SYGVKD. CDR3 sequence reads: CAISESSNTIYF. The CDR3 DNA reads TGTGCCATCAGTGAGTCCTCAAACACCATATATTTT.

The chain uses TRBV28 and TRBJ2-5, with TRBD1 matching 7 bases. From germline, CDR1 is MDHEN and CDR2 SYDVKM. The CDR3 consists of 18 residues. The ends lost 0 bases at V and 2 bases at J; junction bases unmatched: 12. The CDR3 nucleotides are TGTGCCAGCAGTTTATGGACGGGAAGATCGGGACAGCAAGAGACCCAGTACTTC. It encodes CASSLWTGRSGQQETQYF.

The sample holds a few counts of this clone. The V call is TRBV2, the J call TRBJ1-4, with a weak D call TRBD1 (6 bases). Trimming stripped 1 base from V and 8 bases from J, with 11 bases between. From germline, CDR1 is SNHLY and CDR2 FYNNEI. The CDR3 spans 14 residues. CDR3 protein: CASSEVGGREKLFF. In DNA, the CDR3 is TGTGCCAGCAGTGAAGTCGGGGGGCGAGAAAAACTGTTTTTT.

The CDR3 spells CASSELSRLNTYTF. In nucleotides, the CDR3 is TGTGCCAGCAGTGAACTGAGCAGGCTTAATACCTACACCTTC. V gene TRBV6-1 combines with J gene TRBJ1-2; D uncertain. V lost 2 bases and J lost 10, with 17 bases in between. CDR3 size: 14 residues. CDR1 is MNHNS and CDR2 is SASEGT in the germline V gene.

The chain combines TRBV19 with TRBJ2-5; D is possibly TRBD1 (6 bases). Germline CDR1 is LNHDA and CDR2 is SQIVND (reference sequence). CDR3 size: 14 residues. The germline V and J ends were trimmed by 5 bases and 5 bases, with 15 bases remaining between them. The CDR3 bases are TGTGCCAGTAGTGCCCCGTGGCAGGGGGAGACCCAGTACTTC. It specifies CASSAPWQGETQYF.

The chain joins TRBV30 to TRBJ1-5, with TRBD1 as a possible D gene (5 bases). Germline V lookup: CDR1 GTSNPN, CDR2 SVGIG (reference sequence). The CDR3 covers 15 residues. Trimming pared 4 bases from V and 6 bases from J, leaving 19 bases between. CDR3 residues: CAWIAPSGGGQPQHF. The CDR3 bases are TGTGCCTGGATCGCCCCATCTGGGGGGGGTCAGCCCCAGCATTTT.

This chain links TRBV5-6 with TRBJ1-2, with 10 bases matching TRBD1. The CDR3 covers 15 residues. The ends lost 4 bases at V and 2 bases at J; junction bases unmatched: 5. Germline V gene data show CDR1 as SGHDT and CDR2 as YYEEEE. This chain's CDR3 is CASSKGDRGNYGYTF. DNA of the CDR3: TGTGCCAGCAGCAAGGGGGACAGGGGCAACTATGGCTACACCTTC.

This clone was seen a few times. The chain recombines TRBV2 with TRBJ1-3; TRBD1 is a possible D gene (6 bases). Trimming pared 7 bases from V and 0 bases from J, leaving 10 bases between. The CDR3 is 14 amino acids. Germline assignment: CDR1 SNHLY and CDR2 FYNNEI. The CDR3 DNA reads TGTGCCAGCATCCAGGACAGCTCTGGAAACACCATATATTTT. This sequence encodes CASIQDSSGNTIYF.

The chain couples TRBV5-6 to TRBJ1-1; 9 nucleotides agree with TRBD1. The germline CDR1 and CDR2 sequences are SGHDT and YYEEEE. CDR3 length: 14 amino acids. Trimming at V came to 3 bases and at J to 0 bases, leaving 0 bases not matched to a gene. DNA for the CDR3: TGTGCCAGCAGCTGGGACAGGGTGAACACTGAAGCTTTCTTT. This sequence encodes CASSWDRVNTEAFF.

The CDR3 DNA is TGTGCCATCAGTGGTCAACAGGGTCTGAACACTGAAGCTTTCTTT. It specifies CAISGQQGLNTEAFF. The J gene is TRBJ1-1, the V gene TRBV10-3; D perhaps matches TRBD1 (6 bases). The CDR3 is 15 residues long. V was trimmed by 4 bases and J by 0 bases, leaving 12 bases between them. Germline CDR1 ENHRY, CDR2 SYGVKD.

V and J are TRBV19 and TRBJ2-1; 8 positions match TRBD1. The CDR3 totals 14 residues. Germline loops: CDR1 LNHDA, CDR2 SQIVND (reference sequence). J was trimmed by 6 bases and V by 5 bases; bases with no gene match: 6. The CDR3 sequence is CASSRQGASNEQFF. In nucleotides, the CDR3 is TGTGCCAGTAGTCGGCAGGGGGCAAGCAATGAGCAGTTCTTC.

The J gene is TRBJ2-6, the V gene TRBV9; 7 positions match TRBD1. CDR1 and CDR2 from the germline V gene are SGDLS and YYNGEE. The length of the CDR3 is 18 residues. Trimming at V came to 0 bases and at J to 5 bases, leaving 11 bases not matched to a gene. The CDR3 sequence: CASSVAPPTGPRANVLTF. The DNA for the CDR3 is TGTGCCAGCAGCGTAGCCCCCCCGACAGGGCCTAGGGCCAACGTCCTGACTTTC.

This chain joins TRBV14 and TRBJ2-1, with a possible D match to TRBD1 (6 bases). Germline values: CDR1 SGHDN, CDR2 FVKESK. The V end was cut by 0 bases, the J end by 4 bases, with 13 bases between. CDR3 length: 16 amino acids. CDR3 DNA sequence: TGTGCCAGCAGCCAAGACAGGGGCAGAATATACAATGAGCAGTTCTTC. Residues: CASSQDRGRIYNEQFF.

The chain combines TRBV6-5 with TRBJ1-2; maybe TRBD1 (5 bases). Germline values: CDR1 MNHEY, CDR2 SVGAGI. V was cut by 6 bases and J by 5 bases, with 16 bases left in between. The CDR3 consists of 14 residues. DNA for the CDR3: TGTGCCAGCAGCGTGGGGGGAAAGTATTATGGCTACACCTTC. It encodes CASSVGGKYYGYTF.

The chain recombines TRBV7-6 with TRBJ2-2; D is possibly TRBD2 (5 bases). CDR3 size: 14 residues. Trimming shortened V by 5 bases and J by 10 bases, and 17 bases separated the two germline ends. Germline V gene data show CDR1 as SGHVS and CDR2 as FNYEAQ. CDR3 sequence reads: CASSPGSPDAELFF. CDR3 nucleotide sequence: TGTGCCAGCAGCCCGGGATCCCCCGATGCGGAGCTGTTTTTT.

V is TRBV7-8 and J is TRBJ1-4; 8 bases agree with TRBD1. The CDR3 loop spans 15 amino acids. Trimming at V came to 8 bases and at J to 0 bases, leaving 5 bases not matched to a gene. Germline V gives CDR1 SGHVS, CDR2 FQNEAQ. The CDR3 is CASYPTGATNEKLFF. CDR3 nucleotides: TGTGCCAGCTACCCGACAGGGGCAACTAATGAAAAACTGTTTTTT. Together with reference TRBV7-8 and TRBJ1-4, the CDR3 gives the full variable domain: GAGVSQSPRYKVAKRGQDVALRCDPISGHVSLFWYQQALGQGPEFLTYFQNEAQLDKSGLPSDRFFAERPEGSVSTLKIQRTQQEDSAVYLCASYPTGATNEKLFFGSGTQLSVL.

This chain links TRBV4-2 with TRBJ1-2, with D unclear. CDR1 and CDR2 (germline): LGHNA, YNFKEQ. The CDR3 has 14 amino acids. Trimming shortened V by 0 bases and J by 3 bases, and 8 bases separated the two germline ends. The CDR3 DNA reads as TGTGCCAGCAGCCAAGACCCCTCGGACTATGGCTACACCTTC. Protein sequence: CASSQDPSDYGYTF.

V gene TRBV7-2 combines with J gene TRBJ1-1, with a weak D call TRBD1 (5 bases). The CDR3 runs to 13 residues. With 5 bases removed from V and 6 bases from J, the gap between germline ends came to 13 bases. Germline CDR1 and CDR2: SGHTA and FQGNSA. The CDR3 DNA reads as TGTGCCAGCAGCCCAAGCTGGACATCTGAAGCTTTCTTT. Residues: CASSPSWTSEAFF.